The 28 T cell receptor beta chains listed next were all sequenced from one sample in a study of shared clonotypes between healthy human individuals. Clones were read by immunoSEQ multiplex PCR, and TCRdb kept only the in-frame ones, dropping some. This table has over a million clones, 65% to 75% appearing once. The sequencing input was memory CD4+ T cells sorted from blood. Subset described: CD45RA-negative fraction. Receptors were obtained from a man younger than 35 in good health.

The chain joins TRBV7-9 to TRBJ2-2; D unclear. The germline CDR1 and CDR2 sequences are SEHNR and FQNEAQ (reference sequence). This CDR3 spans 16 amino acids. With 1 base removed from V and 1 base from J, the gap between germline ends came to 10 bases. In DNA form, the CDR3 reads TGTGCCAGCAGCTTAGTTGCCGTCCGGAACACCGGGGAGCTGTTTTTT. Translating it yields CASSLVAVRNTGELFF.

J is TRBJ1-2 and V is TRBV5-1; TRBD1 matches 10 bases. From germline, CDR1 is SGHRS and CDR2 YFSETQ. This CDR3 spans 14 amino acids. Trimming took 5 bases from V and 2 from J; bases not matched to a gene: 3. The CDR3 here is CASRPGQGNYGYTF. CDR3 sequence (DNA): TGCGCCAGCAGGCCGGGACAGGGGAACTATGGCTACACCTTC.

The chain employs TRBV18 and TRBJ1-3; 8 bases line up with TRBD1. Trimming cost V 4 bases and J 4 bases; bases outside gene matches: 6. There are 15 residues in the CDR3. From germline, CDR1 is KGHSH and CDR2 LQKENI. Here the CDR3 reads CASSLGQVPGNTIYF. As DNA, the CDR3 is TGTGCCAGCTCACTGGGACAGGTTCCGGGAAACACCATATATTTT.

The DNA of the CDR3 is TGTGCCATCAGTGAGTCCAATAGCGGGAGTCCCCCCTCGAGAGAGCAGTACTTC. Translating gives CAISESNSGSPPSREQYF. The chain links TRBV10-3 to TRBJ2-7; TRBD2 agrees at 9 bases. The germline CDR1 and CDR2 sequences are ENHRY and SYGVKD. Trimming at V came to 0 bases and at J to 7 bases, leaving 16 bases not matched to a gene. CDR3 length equals 18 residues.

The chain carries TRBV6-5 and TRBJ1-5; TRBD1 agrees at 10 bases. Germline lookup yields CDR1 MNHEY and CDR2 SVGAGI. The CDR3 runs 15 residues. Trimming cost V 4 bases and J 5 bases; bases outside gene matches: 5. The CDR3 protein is CASSSSGTGDQPQHF. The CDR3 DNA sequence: TGTGCCAGCAGTTCTTCCGGGACAGGGGATCAGCCCCAGCATTTT.

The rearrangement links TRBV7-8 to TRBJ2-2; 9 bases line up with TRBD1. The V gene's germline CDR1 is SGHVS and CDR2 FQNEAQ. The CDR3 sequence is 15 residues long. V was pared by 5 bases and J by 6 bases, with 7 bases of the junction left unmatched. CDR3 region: CASSPRTGVAGELFF. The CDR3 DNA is TGTGCCAGCAGCCCACGGACAGGGGTGGCCGGGGAGCTGTTTTTT.

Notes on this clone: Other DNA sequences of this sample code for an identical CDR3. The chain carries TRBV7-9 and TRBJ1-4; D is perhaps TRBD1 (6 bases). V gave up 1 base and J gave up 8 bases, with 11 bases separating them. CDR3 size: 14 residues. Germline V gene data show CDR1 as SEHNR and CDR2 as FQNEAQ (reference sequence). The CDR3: CASSLGTGREKLFF. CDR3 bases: TGTGCCAGCAGCTTAGGAACAGGGAGGGAAAAACTGTTTTTT. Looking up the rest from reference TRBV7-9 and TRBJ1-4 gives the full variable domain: DTGVSQNPRHKITKRGQNVTFRCDPISEHNRLYWYRQTLGQGPEFLTYFQNEAQLEKSRLLSDRFSAERPKGSFSTLEIQRTEQGDSAMYLCASSLGTGREKLFFGSGTQLSVL.

This chain's CDR3 is CASSLAVTSYEQYF. The CDR3 bases are TGCGCCAGCAGCTTGGCCGTTACTTCCTACGAGCAGTACTTC. The gene calls are TRBV5-1 and TRBJ2-7; no definite D call. Germline lookup yields CDR1 SGHRS and CDR2 YFSETQ. The germline V and J ends were trimmed by 0 bases and 1 base, with 8 bases remaining between them. This CDR3 comprises 14 residues.

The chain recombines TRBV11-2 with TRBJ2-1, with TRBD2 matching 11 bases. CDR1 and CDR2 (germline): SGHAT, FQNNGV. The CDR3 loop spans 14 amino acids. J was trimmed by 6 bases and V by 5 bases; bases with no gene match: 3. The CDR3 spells CASSGTSGANEQFF. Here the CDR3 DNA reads TGTGCCAGCAGCGGGACTAGCGGAGCCAATGAGCAGTTCTTC.

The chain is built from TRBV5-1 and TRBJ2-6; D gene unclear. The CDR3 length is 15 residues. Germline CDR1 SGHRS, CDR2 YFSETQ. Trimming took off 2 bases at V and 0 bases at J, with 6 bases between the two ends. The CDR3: CASSFSDSGANVLTF. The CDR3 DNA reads TGCGCCAGCAGCTTCTCGGACTCTGGGGCCAACGTCCTGACTTTC.

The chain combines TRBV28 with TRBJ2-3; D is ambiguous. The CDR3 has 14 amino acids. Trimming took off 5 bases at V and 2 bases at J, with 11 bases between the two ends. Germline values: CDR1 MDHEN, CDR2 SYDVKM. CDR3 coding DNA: TGTGCCAGCAGTGTAGGTACCCCCACAGATACGCAGTATTTT. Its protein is CASSVGTPTDTQYF.

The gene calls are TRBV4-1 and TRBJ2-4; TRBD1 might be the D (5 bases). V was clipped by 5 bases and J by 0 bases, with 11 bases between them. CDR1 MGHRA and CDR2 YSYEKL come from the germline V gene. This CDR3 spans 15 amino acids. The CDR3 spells CASSGQGSAKNIQYF. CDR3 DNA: TGCGCCAGCAGCGGCCAGGGTTCAGCCAAAAACATTCAGTACTTC.

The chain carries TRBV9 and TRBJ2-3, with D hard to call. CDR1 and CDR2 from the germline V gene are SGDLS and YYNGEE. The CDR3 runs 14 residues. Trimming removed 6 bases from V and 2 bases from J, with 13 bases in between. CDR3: CASKVSPNTDTQYF. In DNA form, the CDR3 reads TGTGCCAGCAAGGTATCCCCAAACACAGATACGCAGTATTTT.

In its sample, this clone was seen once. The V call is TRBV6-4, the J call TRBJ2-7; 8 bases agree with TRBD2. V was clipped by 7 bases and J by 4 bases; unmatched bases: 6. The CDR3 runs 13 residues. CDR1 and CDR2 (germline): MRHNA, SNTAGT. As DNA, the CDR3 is TGTGCCAGCATCCAACTAGCGGTTTACGAGCAGTACTTC. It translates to CASIQLAVYEQYF.

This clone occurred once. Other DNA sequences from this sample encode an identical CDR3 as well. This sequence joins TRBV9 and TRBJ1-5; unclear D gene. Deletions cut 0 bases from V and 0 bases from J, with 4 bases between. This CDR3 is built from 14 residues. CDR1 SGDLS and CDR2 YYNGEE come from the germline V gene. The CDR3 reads CASSVGNSNQPQHF. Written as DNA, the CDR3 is TGTGCCAGCAGCGTAGGTAATAGCAATCAGCCCCAGCATTTT. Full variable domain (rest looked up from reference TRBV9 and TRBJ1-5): DSGVTQTPKHLITATGQRVTLRCSPRSGDLSVYWYQQSLDQGLQFLIQYYNGEERAKGNILERFSAQQFPDLHSELNLSSLELGDSALYFCASSVGNSNQPQHFGDGTRLSIL.

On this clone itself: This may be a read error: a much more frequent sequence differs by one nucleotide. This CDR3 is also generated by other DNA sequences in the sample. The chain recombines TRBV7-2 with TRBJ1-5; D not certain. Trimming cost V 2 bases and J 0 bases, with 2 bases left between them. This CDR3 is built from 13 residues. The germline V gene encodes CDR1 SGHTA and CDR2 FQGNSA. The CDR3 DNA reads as TGTGCCAGCAGCTTAAATAGCAATCAGCCCCAGCATTTT. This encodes CASSLNSNQPQHF.

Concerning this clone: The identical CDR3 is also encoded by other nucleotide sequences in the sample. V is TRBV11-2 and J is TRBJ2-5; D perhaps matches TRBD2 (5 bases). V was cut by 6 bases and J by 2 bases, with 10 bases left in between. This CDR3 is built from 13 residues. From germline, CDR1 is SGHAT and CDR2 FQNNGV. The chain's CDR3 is CASSLGGQETQYF. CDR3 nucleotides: TGTGCCAGCAGTCTAGGAGGACAAGAGACCCAGTACTTC.

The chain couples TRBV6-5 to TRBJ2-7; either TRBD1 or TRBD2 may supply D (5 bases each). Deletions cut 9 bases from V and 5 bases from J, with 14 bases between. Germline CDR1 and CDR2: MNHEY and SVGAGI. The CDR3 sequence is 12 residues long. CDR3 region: CASRGRHDEQYF. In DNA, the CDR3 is TGTGCCAGTCGGGGACGGCATGACGAGCAGTACTTC.

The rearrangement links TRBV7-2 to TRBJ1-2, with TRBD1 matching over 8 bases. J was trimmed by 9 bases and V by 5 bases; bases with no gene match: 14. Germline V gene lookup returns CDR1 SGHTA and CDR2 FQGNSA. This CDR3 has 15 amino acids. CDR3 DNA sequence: TGTGCCAGCAGCCACATCAGAGAGGACAGGGCGAGCTACACCTTC. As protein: CASSHIREDRASYTF.

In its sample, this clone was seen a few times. CDR3 sequence: CASRSGAEGYTF. The CDR3 nucleotides are TGTGCCAGCAGATCCGGGGCGGAGGGCTACACCTTC. The chain uses TRBV6-6 and TRBJ1-2; tentative D call: TRBD1 (5 bases). The CDR3 covers 12 residues. Trimming cost V 6 bases and J 8 bases, with 13 bases left between them. The germline V gene has CDR1 MNHNY and CDR2 SVGAGI (reference sequence).

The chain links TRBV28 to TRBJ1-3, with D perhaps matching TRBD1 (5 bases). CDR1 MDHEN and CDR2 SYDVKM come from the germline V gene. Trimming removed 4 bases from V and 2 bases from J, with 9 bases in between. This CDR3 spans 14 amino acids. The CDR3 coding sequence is TGTGCCAGCAGTTCCAGGGAAGCTGGAAACACCATATATTTT. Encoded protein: CASSSREAGNTIYF. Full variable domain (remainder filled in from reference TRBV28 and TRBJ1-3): DVKVTQSSRYLVKRTGEKVFLECVQDMDHENMFWYRQDPGLGLRLIYFSYDVKMKEKGDIPEGYSVSREKKERFSLILESASTNQTSMYLCASSSREAGNTIYFGEGSWLTVV.

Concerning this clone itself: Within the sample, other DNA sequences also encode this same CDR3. In DNA form, the CDR3 reads TGCGCCAGCAGCTTGGTACAGGGTTCCTACGAGCAGTACTTC. Translated: CASSLVQGSYEQYF. The chain uses TRBV5-1 and TRBJ2-7; tentative D call: TRBD1 (6 bases). V lost 0 bases and J 1 base, leaving 8 bases between the germline ends. This CDR3 comprises 14 residues. CDR1 and CDR2 from the germline V gene are SGHRS and YFSETQ.

The CDR3 coding sequence is TGTGCCAGCAGCTGGGGGATAGCCTACGAGCAGTACTTC. Translation: CASSWGIAYEQYF. The chain couples TRBV4-2 to TRBJ2-7, with D tentatively TRBD1 or TRBD2 (5 bases each). The V gene lost 5 bases and the J gene lost 2 bases, with 10 bases spanning the gap. The CDR3 is 13 amino acids. Germline CDR1 is LGHNA and CDR2 is YNFKEQ.

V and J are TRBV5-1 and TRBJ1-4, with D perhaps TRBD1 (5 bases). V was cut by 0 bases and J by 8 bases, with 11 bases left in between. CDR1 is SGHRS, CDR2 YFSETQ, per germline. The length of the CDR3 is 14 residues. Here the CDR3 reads CASSLARRDEKLFF. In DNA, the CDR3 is TGCGCCAGCAGCTTGGCCCGGAGGGACGAAAAACTGTTTTTT.

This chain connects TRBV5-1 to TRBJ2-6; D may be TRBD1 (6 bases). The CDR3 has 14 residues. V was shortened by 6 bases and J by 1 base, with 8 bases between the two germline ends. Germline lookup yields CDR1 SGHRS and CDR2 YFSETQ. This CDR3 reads CASTGTSGANVLTF. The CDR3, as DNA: TGCGCCAGCACTGGGACATCTGGGGCCAACGTCCTGACTTTC.

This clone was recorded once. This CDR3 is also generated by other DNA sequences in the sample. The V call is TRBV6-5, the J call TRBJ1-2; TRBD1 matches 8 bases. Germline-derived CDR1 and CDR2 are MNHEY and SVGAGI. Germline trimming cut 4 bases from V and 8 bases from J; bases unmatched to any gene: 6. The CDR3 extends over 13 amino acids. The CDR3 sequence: CASSLTGGSGYTF. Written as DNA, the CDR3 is TGTGCCAGCAGTTTAACAGGGGGTTCGGGCTACACCTTC.

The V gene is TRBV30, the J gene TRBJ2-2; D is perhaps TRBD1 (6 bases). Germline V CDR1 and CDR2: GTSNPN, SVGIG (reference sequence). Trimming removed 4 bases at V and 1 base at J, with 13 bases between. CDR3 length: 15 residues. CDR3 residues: CAWIISTGNTGELFF. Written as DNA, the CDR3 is TGTGCCTGGATCATTTCGACAGGGAACACCGGGGAGCTGTTTTTT.

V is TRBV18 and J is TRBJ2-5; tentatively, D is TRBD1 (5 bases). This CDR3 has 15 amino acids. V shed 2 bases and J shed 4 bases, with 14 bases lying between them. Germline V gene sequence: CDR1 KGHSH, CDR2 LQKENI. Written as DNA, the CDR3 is TGTGCCAGCTCACCAGGGCAGGGTTTCTCAGAGACCCAGTACTTC. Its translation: CASSPGQGFSETQYF.